Listed below are T cell receptor beta chains from one sample, sequenced in a study of T cell repertoires in cytomegalovirus infection. TCRdb redid the calling of the reads with MiXCR, one entry per CDR3 protein. The sample includes approximately 500,000 distinct CDR3 sequences, more than 15% of them seen just once. The material sequenced was CD8+ T cells from PBMCs. The origin of the receptors is a human donor in good health (CMV status not recorded). Some clones in this sample may be carry-over from other donors' samples. The CDR3 runs from the conserved cysteine through the conserved F or W. A D gene is named only where the DNA matches it firmly. Expanded clones get a size class; other rows say once, few or many, or leave the size out.

cdr3_length	v_call	d_call	clone_size	j_call	cdr3_aa	cdr3_nt
19	TRBV27	.	.	TRBJ1-5	CASSPSTLAPGIWGQPQHF	TGTGCCAGCAGTCCAAGCACATTGGCCCCAGGGATTTGGGGACAGCCCCAGCATTTT
16	TRBV27	.	.	TRBJ2-1	CASIQRGRGSYNEQFF	TGTGCCAGCATCCAGAGGGGGAGAGGTTCCTACAATGAGCAGTTCTTC
13	TRBV12-3/TRBV12-4	.	many	TRBJ1-4	CASSSRVGEKLFF	TGTGCCAGCAGCTCCCGGGTTGGTGAAAAACTGTTTTTT
14	TRBV9	TRBD1	.	TRBJ2-7	CASSVGQGKYEQYF	TGTGCCAGCAGCGTTGGACAGGGGAAATACGAGCAGTACTTC
15	TRBV11-3	TRBD2	many	TRBJ2-5	CASSLAGEGQETQYF	TGTGCCAGCAGCCTAGCGGGAGAGGGCCAAGAGACCCAGTACTTC
13	TRBV29-1	.	many	TRBJ2-2	CSVEQEDTGELFF	TGCAGCGTTGAACAGGAAGACACCGGGGAGCTGTTTTTT
14	TRBV7-6	.	many	TRBJ1-6	CASSLAPTDSPLHF	TGTGCCAGCAGCTTAGCCCCCACGGATTCACCCCTCCACTTT
15	TRBV6-2/TRBV6-3	.	few	TRBJ1-2	CASSYSLGPPGGYTF	TGTGCCAGCAGTTACTCCCTGGGACCCCCAGGAGGCTACACCTTC
11	TRBV5-5	.	.	TRBJ2-7	CASSLMNEQYF	TGTGCCAGCAGCTTGATGAACGAGCAGTACTTC
17	TRBV28	TRBD2	many	TRBJ2-1	CASSKRLAGPPYNEQFF	TGTGCCAGCAGTAAGCGACTAGCGGGTCCACCCTACAATGAGCAGTTCTTC
12	TRBV12-3/TRBV12-4	.	many	TRBJ1-2	CASSYREGGYTF	TGTGCCAGCAGTTACAGGGAGGGCGGCTACACCTTC
14	TRBV7-3	.	many	TRBJ2-7	CASSLTGSRSEQYF	TGTGCCAGCAGCTTAACAGGGTCTCGCTCCGAGCAGTACTTC
16	TRBV27	.	.	TRBJ2-2	CASSLQPQDNTGELFF	TGTGCCAGCAGTTTACAGCCGCAGGACAACACCGGGGAGCTGTTTTTT
15	TRBV10-3	.	.	TRBJ1-2	CAISRAGSRIYGYTF	TGTGCCATCAGTCGAGCGGGGTCTAGAATCTATGGCTACACCTTC
14	TRBV9	.	.	TRBJ2-7	CASGGPIFGNEQYF	TGTGCCAGTGGAGGGCCTATTTTTGGGAACGAGCAGTACTTC
16	TRBV7-2	TRBD2	many	TRBJ2-3	CASSLEAGGPTDTQYF	TGTGCCAGCAGCTTGGAGGCGGGGGGGCCTACAGATACGCAGTATTTT
15	TRBV20-1	TRBD1	few	TRBJ2-1	CSSPTGVSLYNEQFF	TGCAGTTCTCCGACAGGGGTCTCGCTCTACAATGAGCAGTTCTTC
15	TRBV7-2	.	many	TRBJ1-5	CASSFRGNSNQPQHF	TGTGCCAGCAGCTTCCGGGGAAATAGCAATCAGCCCCAGCATTTT
17	TRBV4-2	TRBD2	.	TRBJ2-1	CASSQVASGYGGHEQFF	TGTGCCAGCAGCCAAGTGGCTAGCGGGTACGGGGGGCATGAGCAGTTCTTC
15	TRBV5-1	.	.	TRBJ1-1	CASRMVTSPYTEAFF	TGCGCCAGCCGCATGGTGACCTCTCCTTACACTGAAGCTTTCTTT
14	TRBV5-1	.	many	TRBJ2-7	CASSTPGTAREQYF	TGCGCCAGCAGCACGCCCGGGACGGCCCGCGAGCAGTACTTC
13	TRBV6-1	TRBD2	few	TRBJ2-1	CASSSGRRSEQFF	TGTGCCAGTTCAAGCGGGAGACGCAGTGAGCAGTTCTTC
13	TRBV6-1	.	.	TRBJ2-5	CASRPRVIETQYF	TGTGCCAGCAGACCAAGGGTAATCGAGACCCAGTACTTC
13	TRBV11-2	TRBD2	.	TRBJ2-7	CASSLGRGGKKKF	TGTGCCAGCAGCTTAGGGCGGGGAGGGAAGAAAAAGTTC
14	TRBV7-8	TRBD1	many	TRBJ2-7	CASVRQGASYEQYF	TGTGCCAGCGTCCGACAGGGGGCTTCCTACGAGCAGTACTTC
14	TRBV13	.	few	TRBJ2-3	CASSLITGEGTQYF	TGTGCCAGCAGCTTAATCACAGGGGAGGGTACGCAGTATTTT
15	TRBV28	.	few	TRBJ1-4	CASSPGTTTNEKLFF	TGTGCCAGCAGCCCCGGAACAACAACTAATGAAAAACTGTTTTTT
17	TRBV12-3/TRBV12-4	TRBD1	many	TRBJ1-3	CASKVPGQGERGNTIYF	TGTGCCAGCAAAGTCCCGGGACAGGGAGAGAGGGGAAACACCATATATTTT
15	TRBV20-1	TRBD1	.	TRBJ2-7	CSARDDGTASYEQYF	TGCAGTGCTAGAGATGATGGGACAGCCTCCTACGAGCAGTACTTC
18	TRBV27	TRBD1	many	TRBJ1-1	CASSLGGQLSRLNTEAFF	TGTGCCAGCAGTTTAGGGGGACAGCTGTCCAGATTGAACACTGAAGCTTTCTTT
13	TRBV30	TRBD2	.	TRBJ2-7	CAWSWTSVYEQYF	TGTGCCTGGAGTTGGACTAGCGTCTACGAGCAGTACTTC
18	TRBV28	TRBD1	few	TRBJ2-5	CASSPPWGQTAMGETQYF	TGTGCCAGCAGTCCCCCTTGGGGACAGACAGCGATGGGTGAGACCCAGTACTTC
15	TRBV28	.	.	TRBJ1-4	CASSSYRTTNEKLFF	TGTGCCAGCAGTTCTTACAGAACAACTAATGAAAAACTGTTTTTT
13	TRBV29-1	.	.	TRBJ1-5	CSVTDSKGQPQHF	TGCAGCGTGACGGACAGCAAAGGTCAGCCCCAGCATTTT
14	TRBV19	TRBD2	.	TRBJ2-7	CASSGLAGDYEQYF	TGTGCCAGTAGCGGACTAGCGGGAGACTACGAGCAGTACTTC
15	TRBV10-3	TRBD2	few	TRBJ2-7	CAISDGLADHYEQYF	TGTGCCATCAGTGATGGGCTAGCGGACCACTACGAGCAGTACTTC
11	TRBV13	.	few	TRBJ2-2	CASSLTKELFF	TGTGCCAGCAGCTTGACGAAGGAGCTGTTTTTT
12	TRBV4-2	.	.	TRBJ2-1	CASSQDTSEQFF	TGTGCCAGCAGCCAAGATACCAGTGAGCAGTTCTTC
12	TRBV6-6	.	.	TRBJ2-5	CASGDGEDTQYF	TGTGCCAGCGGGGACGGAGAAGACACCCAGTACTTC
15	TRBV6-2/TRBV6-3	.	.	TRBJ1-6	CASSYSIVTPSPLHF	TGTGCCAGCAGTTACTCGATAGTTACTCCTTCACCCCTCCACTTT
14	TRBV6-6	.	many	TRBJ2-7	CASSYRDTAYEQYF	TGTGCCAGCAGCTATCGGGACACTGCCTACGAGCAGTACTTC
13	TRBV7-8	.	many	TRBJ2-7	CASSLSLDYEQYF	TGTGCCAGCAGCTTATCCCTAGACTACGAGCAGTACTTC